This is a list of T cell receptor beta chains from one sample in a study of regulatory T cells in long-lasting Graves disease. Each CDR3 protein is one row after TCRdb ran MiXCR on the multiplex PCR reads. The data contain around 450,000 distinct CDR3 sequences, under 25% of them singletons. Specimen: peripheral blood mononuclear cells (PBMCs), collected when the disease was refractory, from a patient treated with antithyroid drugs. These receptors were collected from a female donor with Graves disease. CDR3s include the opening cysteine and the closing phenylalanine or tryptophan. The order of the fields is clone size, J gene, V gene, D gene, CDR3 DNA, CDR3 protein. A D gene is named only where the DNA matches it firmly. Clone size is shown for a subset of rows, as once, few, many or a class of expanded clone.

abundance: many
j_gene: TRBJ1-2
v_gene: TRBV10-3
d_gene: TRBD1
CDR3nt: TGTGCCATCAGTGGAAGGGACAGGGGAATAGATGGCTACACCTTC
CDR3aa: CAISGRDRGIDGYTF

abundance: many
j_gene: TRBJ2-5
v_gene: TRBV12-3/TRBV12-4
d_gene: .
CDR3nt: TGTGCCAGCAGTTTACAAACGATAGCGGAAGAGACCCAGTACTTC
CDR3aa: CASSLQTIAEETQYF

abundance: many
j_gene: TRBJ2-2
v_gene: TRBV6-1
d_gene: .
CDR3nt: TGTGCCAGCAACCTAGGGGATCGGGCCGGGGAGCTGTTTTTT
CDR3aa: CASNLGDRAGELFF

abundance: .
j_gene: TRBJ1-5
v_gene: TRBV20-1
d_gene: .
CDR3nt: TGCAGTGCTAGAGACGGGAGGGCAATCAATCAGCCCCAGCATTTT
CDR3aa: CSARDGRAINQPQHF

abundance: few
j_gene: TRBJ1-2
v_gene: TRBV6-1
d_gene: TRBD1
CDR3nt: TGTGCCAGCAGTCCCCAGGGACAGCAAACGTCCTATGGCTACACCTTC
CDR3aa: CASSPQGQQTSYGYTF

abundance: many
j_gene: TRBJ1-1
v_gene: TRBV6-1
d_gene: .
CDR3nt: TGTGCCAGCCATGGGGGCCTGAACACTGAAGCTTTCTTT
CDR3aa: CASHGGLNTEAFF

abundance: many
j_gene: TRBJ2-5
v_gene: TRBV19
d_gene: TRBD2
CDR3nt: TGTGCCAGTTCGGGACTAGCGGGGAAAGAGACCCAGTACTTC
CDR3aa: CASSGLAGKETQYF

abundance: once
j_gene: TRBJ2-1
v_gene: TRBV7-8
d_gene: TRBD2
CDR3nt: TGTGCCAGCAGCTCTCAGCGGGGGGTTCGAAATGAGCAGTTCTTC
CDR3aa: CASSSQRGVRNEQFF

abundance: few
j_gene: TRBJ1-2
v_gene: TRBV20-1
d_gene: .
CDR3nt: TGCAGTGCCGTTTCCGGGACGGCCTATGGCTACACCTTC
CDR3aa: CSAVSGTAYGYTF

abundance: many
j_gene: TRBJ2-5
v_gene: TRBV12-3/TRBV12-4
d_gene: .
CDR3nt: TGTGCCAGCAGTTTAAGCAGGGCAGAGACCCAGTACTTC
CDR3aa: CASSLSRAETQYF

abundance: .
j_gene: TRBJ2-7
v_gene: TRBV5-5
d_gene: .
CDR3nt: TGTGCCAGCAGCTTGCGGCGACAAACCTACGAGCAGTACTTC
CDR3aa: CASSLRRQTYEQYF

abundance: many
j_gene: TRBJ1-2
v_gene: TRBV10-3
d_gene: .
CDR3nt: TGTGCCATCAGAACAAGGCCGCCGGAGTGGTATGGCTACACCTTC
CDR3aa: CAIRTRPPEWYGYTF

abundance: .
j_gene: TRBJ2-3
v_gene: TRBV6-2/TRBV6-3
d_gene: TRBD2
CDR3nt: TGTGCCAGCAGTTACTCAAGACTAGCGGGAGAGACCAACACAGATACGCAGTATTTT
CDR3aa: CASSYSRLAGETNTDTQYF

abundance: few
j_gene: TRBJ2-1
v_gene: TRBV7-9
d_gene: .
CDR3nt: TGTGCCAGCAGCTTAAAGTGGCGGAGCTACAATGAGCAGTTCTTC
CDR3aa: CASSLKWRSYNEQFF

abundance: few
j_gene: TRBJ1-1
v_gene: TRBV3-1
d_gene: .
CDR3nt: TGTGCCAGCAGCCAGGGGTTTGGGGGGAACACTGAAGCTTTCTTT
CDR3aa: CASSQGFGGNTEAFF

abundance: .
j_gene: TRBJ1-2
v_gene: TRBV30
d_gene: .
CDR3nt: TGTGCCTGGAGTGTGGGGCAGGGTTCAAACTATGGCTACACCTTC
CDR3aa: CAWSVGQGSNYGYTF

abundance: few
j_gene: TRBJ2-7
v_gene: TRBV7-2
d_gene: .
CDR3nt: TGTGCCAGCAGCTTAGGGCCCGGAGGCTTCTACGAGCAGTACTTC
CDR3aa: CASSLGPGGFYEQYF

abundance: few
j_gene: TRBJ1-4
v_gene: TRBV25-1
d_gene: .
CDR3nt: TGTGCCAGCAGTGACACAGGGACCACTAATGAAAAACTGTTTTTT
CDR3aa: CASSDTGTTNEKLFF

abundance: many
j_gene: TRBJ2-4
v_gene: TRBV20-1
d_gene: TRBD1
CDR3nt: TGCAGTGCTAGAGCTGAGACAGGGGCGAACATTCAGTACTTC
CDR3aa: CSARAETGANIQYF

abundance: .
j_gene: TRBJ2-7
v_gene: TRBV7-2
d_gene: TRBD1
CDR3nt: TGTGCCAGCAGCTTGTCCGGGACAGGGGACAAAAAGCAGTACTTC
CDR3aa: CASSLSGTGDKKQYF

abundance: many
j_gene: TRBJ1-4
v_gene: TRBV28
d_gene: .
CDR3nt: TGTGCCAGCAGTTTAGAGGGAACTAATGAAAAACTGTTTTTT
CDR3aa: CASSLEGTNEKLFF

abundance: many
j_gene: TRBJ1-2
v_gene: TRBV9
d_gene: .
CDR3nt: TGTGCCAGCAGCCCCCGACCGGGACATAACTATGGCTACACCTTC
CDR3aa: CASSPRPGHNYGYTF

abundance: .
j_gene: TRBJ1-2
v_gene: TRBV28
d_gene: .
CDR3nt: TGTGCCAGCAGCTTAGGGTCTGGGTTTAACTATGGCTACACCTTC
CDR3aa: CASSLGSGFNYGYTF

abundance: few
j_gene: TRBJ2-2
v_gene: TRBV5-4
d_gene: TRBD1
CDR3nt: TGTGCCAGCAGCTTGTTGGGACAGGGTAACACCGGGGAGCTGTTTTTT
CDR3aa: CASSLLGQGNTGELFF

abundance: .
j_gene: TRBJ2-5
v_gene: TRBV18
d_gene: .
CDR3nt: TGTGCCAGCTCACCTAGCGCCGGGGTCCGGACCCAGTACTTC
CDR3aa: CASSPSAGVRTQYF

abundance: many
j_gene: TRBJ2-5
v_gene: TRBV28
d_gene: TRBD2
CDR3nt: TGTGCCAGCAGTTTATCGGGGGGCCAGTACTTC
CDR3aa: CASSLSGGQYF

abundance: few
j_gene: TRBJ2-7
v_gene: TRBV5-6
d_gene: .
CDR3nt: TGTGCCAGCAGCTTTGTACCAGATGGCGAGCAGTACTTC
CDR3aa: CASSFVPDGEQYF

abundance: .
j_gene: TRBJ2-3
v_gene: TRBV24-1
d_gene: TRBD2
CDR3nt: TGTGCCACCAGTGACAACCGACTAGCGGGAGGTGCAGATACGCAGTATTTT
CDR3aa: CATSDNRLAGGADTQYF

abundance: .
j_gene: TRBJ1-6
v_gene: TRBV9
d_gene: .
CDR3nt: TGTGCCAGCAGCTCCGGACAGCCTGTTTCACCCCTCCACTTT
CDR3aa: CASSSGQPVSPLHF

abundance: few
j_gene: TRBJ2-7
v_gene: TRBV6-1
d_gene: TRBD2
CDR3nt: TGTGCCAGCAGTGGACTAGCGGGGGATCAAGGCTCCTACGAGCAGTACTTC
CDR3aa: CASSGLAGDQGSYEQYF

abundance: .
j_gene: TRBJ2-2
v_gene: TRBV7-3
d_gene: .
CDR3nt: TGTGCCAGCAGCTTTCAGGGAGGAGGGGAGCTGTTTTTT
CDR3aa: CASSFQGGGELFF

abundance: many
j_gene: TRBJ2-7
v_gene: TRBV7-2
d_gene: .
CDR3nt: TGTGCCAGCAGGAATGGGGGCTCCTACGAGCAGTACTTC
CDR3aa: CASRNGGSYEQYF

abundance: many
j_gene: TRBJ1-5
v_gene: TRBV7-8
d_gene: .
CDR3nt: TGTGCCAGCAGCCTACAGGAGAATCAGCCCCAGCATTTT
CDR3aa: CASSLQENQPQHF

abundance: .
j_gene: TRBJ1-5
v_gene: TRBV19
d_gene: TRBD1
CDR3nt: TGTGCCAGTAGTTTACAGGGGACAGGGCTTTATCAGCCCCAGCATTTT
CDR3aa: CASSLQGTGLYQPQHF

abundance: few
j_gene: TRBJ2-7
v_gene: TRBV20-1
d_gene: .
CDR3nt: TGCAGTGCCACCTTTAGGGGCGGTTCCTCCTACGAGCAGTACTTC
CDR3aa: CSATFRGGSSYEQYF

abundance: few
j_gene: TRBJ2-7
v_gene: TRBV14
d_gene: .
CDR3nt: TGTGCCAGCAGCCAAACCCTGGCGAACTACGAGCAGTACTTC
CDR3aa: CASSQTLANYEQYF

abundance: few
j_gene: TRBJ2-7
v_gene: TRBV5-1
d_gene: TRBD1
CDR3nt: TGCGCCAGCAGCCTCGACAGGGAGATCTACGAGCAGTACTTC
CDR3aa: CASSLDREIYEQYF

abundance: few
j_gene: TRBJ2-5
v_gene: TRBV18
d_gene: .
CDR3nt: TGTGCCAGCTCACCCCAACAGGAGAACCAAGAGACCCAGTACTTC
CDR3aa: CASSPQQENQETQYF

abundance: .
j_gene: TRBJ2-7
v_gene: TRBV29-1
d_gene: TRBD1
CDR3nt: TGCAGCGTGGGGACAGGGGGCTACGAGCAGTACTTC
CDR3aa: CSVGTGGYEQYF

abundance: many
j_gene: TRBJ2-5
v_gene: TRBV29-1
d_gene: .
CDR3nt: TGCAGCGTTGTCGGTTTTGGGGGGAGCCAAGAGACCCAGTACTTC
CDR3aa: CSVVGFGGSQETQYF

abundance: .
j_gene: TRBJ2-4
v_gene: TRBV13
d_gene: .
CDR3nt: TGTGCCAGCAGTGGGGAGGCCAAAAACATTCAGTACTTC
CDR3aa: CASSGEAKNIQYF

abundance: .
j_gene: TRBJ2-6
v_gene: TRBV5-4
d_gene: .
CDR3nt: TGTGCCAGCAGCTTGGCCCAGGGCCGGACAGTCTCTGGGGCCAACGTCCTGACTTTC
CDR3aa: CASSLAQGRTVSGANVLTF

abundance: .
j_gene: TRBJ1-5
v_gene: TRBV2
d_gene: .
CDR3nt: TGTGCCAGCACCTCCGGGCTCAGGGTATTTCAGCCCCAGCATTTT
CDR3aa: CASTSGLRVFQPQHF

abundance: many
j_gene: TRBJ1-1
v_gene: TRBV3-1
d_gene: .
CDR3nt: TGTGCCAGCAGCCAAGATACGGTTAAGGCGGTCTTT
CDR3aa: CASSQDTVKAVF

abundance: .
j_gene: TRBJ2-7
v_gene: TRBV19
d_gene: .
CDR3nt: TGTGCCAGTACCTCCCGCCCCCGGGTGCTCTACGAGCAGTACTTC
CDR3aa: CASTSRPRVLYEQYF

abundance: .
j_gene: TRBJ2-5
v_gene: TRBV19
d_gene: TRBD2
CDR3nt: TGTGCCAGTAGCCCGGGACTAGCGGGATTAGAGACCCAGTACTTC
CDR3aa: CASSPGLAGLETQYF

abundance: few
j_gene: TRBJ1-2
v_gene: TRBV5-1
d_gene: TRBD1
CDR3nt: TGCGCCAGCAGCGTCGACAGGGTTGGGTATGGCTACACCTTC
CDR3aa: CASSVDRVGYGYTF

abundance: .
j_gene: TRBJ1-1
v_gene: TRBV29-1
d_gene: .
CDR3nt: TGCAGCGTGAGAGGGGTCTTGAACACTGAAGCTTTCTTT
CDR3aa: CSVRGVLNTEAFF

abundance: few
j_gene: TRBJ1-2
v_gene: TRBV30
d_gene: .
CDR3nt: TGTGCCTGGAATCCAACCTATGGCTACACCTTC
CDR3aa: CAWNPTYGYTF

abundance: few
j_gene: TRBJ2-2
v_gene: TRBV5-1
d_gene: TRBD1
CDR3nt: TGCGCCAGCAGCCAGACCTCCGGGACAGGGTCCGGGGAGCTGTTTTTT
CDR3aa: CASSQTSGTGSGELFF

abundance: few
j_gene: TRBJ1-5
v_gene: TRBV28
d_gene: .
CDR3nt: TGTGCCAGCAGTTTAATAGGGGGGCTCAATCAGCCCCAGCATTTT
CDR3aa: CASSLIGGLNQPQHF

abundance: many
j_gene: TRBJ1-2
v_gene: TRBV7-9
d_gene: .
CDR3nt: TGTGCCCTCTCGCAATCGGGTCCACTCAACTATGGCTACACCTTC
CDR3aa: CALSQSGPLNYGYTF

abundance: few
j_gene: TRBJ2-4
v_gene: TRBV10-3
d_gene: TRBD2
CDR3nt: TGTGCCATCAGTGAATCGGGGGGTGGAGGCATTCAGTACTTC
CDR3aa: CAISESGGGGIQYF

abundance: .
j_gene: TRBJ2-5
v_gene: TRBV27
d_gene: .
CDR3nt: TGTGCCAGCAGCCCGTCTGTGGGGAAAGAGACCCAGTACTTC
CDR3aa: CASSPSVGKETQYF

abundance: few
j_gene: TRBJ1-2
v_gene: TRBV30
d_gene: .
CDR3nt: TGTGCCTGGAGTCTCGGGAGCTATGGCTACACCTTC
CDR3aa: CAWSLGSYGYTF

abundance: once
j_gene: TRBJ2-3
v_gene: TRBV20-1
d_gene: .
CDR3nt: TGCAGTGCCTCACAACCAAGCACAGATACGCAGTATTTT
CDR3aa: CSASQPSTDTQYF

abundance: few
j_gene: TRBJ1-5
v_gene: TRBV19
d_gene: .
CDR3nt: TGTGCCGGGGCCCAGGCCTCGGATCAGCCCCAGCATTTT
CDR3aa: CAGAQASDQPQHF

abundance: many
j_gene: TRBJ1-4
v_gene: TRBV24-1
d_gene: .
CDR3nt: TGTGCCACCAGTGACGGAAGCGGACAGCTAAATGAAAAACTGTTTTTT
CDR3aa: CATSDGSGQLNEKLFF

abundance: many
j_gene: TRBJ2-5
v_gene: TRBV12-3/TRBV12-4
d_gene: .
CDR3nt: TGTGCCAGCAGTTCAATCTCCTTGGGGGGCAGGGGAGAGACCCAGTACTTC
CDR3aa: CASSSISLGGRGETQYF

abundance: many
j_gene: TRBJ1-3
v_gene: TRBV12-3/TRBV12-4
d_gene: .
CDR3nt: TGTGCCAGCAGTGAACAGACTGGAAACACCATATATTTT
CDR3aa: CASSEQTGNTIYF